This T cell receptor beta chain was sequenced in a study of T cells in Graves' hyperthyroidism and ophthalmopathy. Broader study findings: Stable hyperthyroidism and ophthalmopathy were separated using 13 V-J signatures.

RNA transcripts gave rise to amplified TCR beta CDR3 regions. TCR CDR3 regions were first amplified by RT-PCR with HTBI primers. TCRdb fed the multiplex PCR reads into MiXCR, producing one record per CDR3 protein. The table lists about 720,000 distinct CDR3 sequences, around 15% of them singletons. Each 10 ml fresh peripheral blood draw supplied the PBMCs. Details on this clonotype: No antigen is known for it. Mismatch with germline at one junction end may stem from a read error.

Germline CDR1 MNHNS, CDR2 SASEGT. CDR3 length: 14 amino acids. The clonotype originates from a man aged 18-30 years with Graves' hyperthyroidism. Material for sequencing was blood. The chain links TRBV6-1 to TRBJ2-5; a weak D match, TRBD1 (6 bases). CDR3 sequence (DNA): TGTGTCAGCAGCCGAGATGGGGGCGCGAAGACCCAGTACTTC. Translation: CVSSRDGGAKTQYF.